A selection of T cell receptor beta chains follows, all from one sample in a study of OX40 agonist ivuxolimab in advanced cancers. Clones were read by immunoSEQ multiplex PCR, and TCRdb kept only the in-frame ones, dropping some. Among roughly 88,000 clones listed, 80% to 90% were seen once. The sample consisted of CD4+ or CD8+ T cells sorted from blood, taken in a trial of the OX40 agonist ivuxolimab. These TCRs come from an adult with an advanced solid tumor such as melanoma, head and neck, liver or kidney cancer. The CDR3 runs from the conserved cysteine through the conserved F or W. D genes are given only for firm matches. For some rows the clone size is stated as once, few or many, or as a class when expanded; others skip it.

j_call clone_size v_call d_call cdr3_length cdr3_nt cdr3_aa
TRBJ1-2 - TRBV30 TRBD1 15 TGTGCCTGGAGTGTACAGACAGGGGGACACTATGGCTACACCTTC CAWSVQTGGHYGYTF
TRBJ2-7 - TRBV27 TRBD2 22 TGTGCCAGCAGTTTGATATCAAGTTCTCAGGGGTCACAGCGGGGGCGAACCTACGAGCAGTACTTC CASSLISSSQGSQRGRTYEQYF
TRBJ2-1 few TRBV13 TRBD2 17 TGTGCCAGCAGCCCGCCTGGACTAGCGGATACCTACAATGAGCAGTTCTTC CASSPPGLADTYNEQFF
TRBJ1-5 - TRBV19 TRBD1 17 TGTGCCAGTAGTAAGGGGGCAGGGGGGACGGGCAATCAGCCCCAGCATTTT CASSKGAGGTGNQPQHF
TRBJ2-1 - TRBV10-1 TRBD1 15 TGCGCCAGCAGTGAGTCGAGGGGGCCTTACAATGAGCAGTTCTTC CASSESRGPYNEQFF
TRBJ2-3 once TRBV5-1 TRBD2 14 TGCGCCAGCAGCCCAAGGACTAGTTCAGATACGCAGTATTTT CASSPRTSSDTQYF
TRBJ1-1 - TRBV6-1 - 13 TGTGCCAGCAGTGGGACAGCGGACACTGAAGCTTTCTTT CASSGTADTEAFF
TRBJ2-1 once TRBV21-1 - 17 TGTGCCAGCAGCAAATACCGGGACAGATCCTCCTACAATGAGCAGTTCTTC CASSKYRDRSSYNEQFF
TRBJ2-3 - TRBV7-2 TRBD2 15 TGTGCCAGCAGCCCGAGGGCGGGGGGCACAGATACGCAGTATTTT CASSPRAGGTDTQYF
TRBJ2-7 - TRBV4-1 - 15 TGCGCCAGCAGCCAGTTCGGGGCCCCTTCGTACGAGCAGTACTTC CASSQFGAPSYEQYF
TRBJ1-1 - TRBV29-1 - 12 TGCAGCGCCACCACCGGCAGCGACGAAGCTTTCTTT CSATTGSDEAFF
TRBJ2-3 - TRBV7-9 - 15 TGTGCCAGCAGCGTAAAAGGGTTTGAGACAGATACGCAGTATTTT CASSVKGFETDTQYF
TRBJ1-2 - TRBV7-2 - 15 TGTGCCAGCAGCCCGGGCGGGGGCGCAGGCTATGGCTACACCTTC CASSPGGGAGYGYTF
TRBJ2-4 - TRBV12-5 TRBD1 20 TGTGCTAGTGCCTTGGAAACCGGGACAGGGACTTCTTTAGCCAAAAACATTCAGTACTTC CASALETGTGTSLAKNIQYF
TRBJ2-5 - TRBV28 TRBD2 19 TGTGCCAGCAGTTTTTTGTCTCTTTTTCGCGCGGGGGGACAAGAGACCCAGTACTTC CASSFLSLFRAGGQETQYF
TRBJ2-1 - TRBV5-1 TRBD2 16 TGCGCCAGCAGCTTGGAACCTAGCGGGGTCCACAATGAGCAGTTCTTC CASSLEPSGVHNEQFF
TRBJ1-1 - TRBV6-5 TRBD1 15 TGTGCCAGCAGGACGATGACAGGGGGCCGGGCTGAAGCTTTCTTT CASRTMTGGRAEAFF
TRBJ2-1 - TRBV2 TRBD2 15 TGTGCCAGCAGACTGACTAGCGGGAGCTACAATGAGCAGTTCTTC CASRLTSGSYNEQFF
TRBJ2-3 - TRBV10-3 - 14 TGTGCCATCAGTCGGACTATCAGCACAGATACGCAGTATTTT CAISRTISTDTQYF
TRBJ1-2 - TRBV28 - 10 TGTGCCAGCAGTGACAGTGGCTACACCTTC CASSDSGYTF
TRBJ2-3 once TRBV6-1 TRBD1 14 TGTGCCAGCAGCCGACAGGGGTTGGCAGATACGCAGTATTTT CASSRQGLADTQYF
TRBJ2-2 few TRBV2 - 14 TGTGCCAGCAAAGAACAGGGACCCACCGGGGAGCTGTTTTTT CASKEQGPTGELFF
TRBJ1-1 - TRBV10-1 - 13 TGCGCCAGCAGCCCGGGACACAACACTGAAGCTTTCTTT CASSPGHNTEAFF
TRBJ1-1 - TRBV5-1 TRBD1 14 TGCGCCAGCAGCTTGGAATCAGGGGGGACTGAAGCTTTCTTT CASSLESGGTEAFF
TRBJ2-5 - TRBV10-3 TRBD2 15 TGTGCCATCAGCCCGGGACTAGCGGGAGGAGAGACCCAGTACTTC CAISPGLAGGETQYF
TRBJ2-7 - TRBV18 TRBD1 14 TGTGCCAGCTCGCTCGACAGGGGAGTTTTCGAGCAGTACTTC CASSLDRGVFEQYF
TRBJ1-5 - TRBV6-6 - 14 TGTGCCAGCAGTTACTCAACAGGGCGCGAGCCCCAGCATTTT CASSYSTGREPQHF
TRBJ1-5 - TRBV28 - 18 TGTGCCAGCAGTTCCTCACGTCTGGGGGGTTGGAGCAATCAGCCCCAGCATTTT CASSSSRLGGWSNQPQHF
TRBJ2-1 few TRBV2 TRBD2 15 TGTGCCAGCAAAAGACTAGCGGGGAACTACAATGAGCAGTTCTTC CASKRLAGNYNEQFF
TRBJ2-1 - TRBV5-4 - 14 TGTGCCAGCAGCTTGAGTAGGGCGGGCACGGAGCAGTTCTTC CASSLSRAGTEQFF
TRBJ2-1 - TRBV28 TRBD2 17 TGTGCCAGCAGTTCCTTACTAGCGGGAGGGTTCTACAATGAGCAGTTCTTC CASSSLLAGGFYNEQFF
TRBJ2-5 once TRBV5-6 TRBD2 15 TGTGCCAGCAGCCCATTAGCGGGAGACCAAGAGACCCAGTACTTC CASSPLAGDQETQYF
TRBJ1-1 - TRBV10-3 TRBD1 13 TGTGCCATCAGTGGACAGGGTAACACTGAAGCTTTCTTT CAISGQGNTEAFF
TRBJ1-1 - TRBV5-1 - 15 TGCGCCAGCAGCTTGGTACAGTCCTTGAACACTGAAGCTTTCTTT CASSLVQSLNTEAFF
TRBJ1-5 - TRBV6-1 TRBD1 15 TGTGCCAGCACCACAGGGGGCGCGGGCAATCAGCCCCAGCATTTT CASTTGGAGNQPQHF
TRBJ2-7 - TRBV28 TRBD1 15 TGTGCCAGCAGTCCGCCGGGACAGGGGAGAGCCGAGCAGTACTTC CASSPPGQGRAEQYF
TRBJ2-2 - TRBV10-1 TRBD2 16 TGCGCCAGCAGTGAGACCAGCGGGAGTGCCACCGGGGAGCTGTTTTTT CASSETSGSATGELFF
TRBJ2-2 - TRBV7-7 TRBD2 13 TGTGCTAGCAGCCTAGCGGGGTCCGGGGAGCTGTTTTTT CASSLAGSGELFF
TRBJ1-1 - TRBV28 - 10 TGTGCCACCTTGAACACTGAAGCTTTCTTT CATLNTEAFF
TRBJ1-2 - TRBV28 - 14 TGTGCCAGCAGGGGGCAGGCCTTTATGGGTGGCTACACCTTC CASRGQAFMGGYTF
TRBJ2-1 - TRBV7-2 - 13 TGTGCCAGCAGCTTACCCGGGCTCAATGAGCAGTTCTTC CASSLPGLNEQFF
TRBJ1-2 - TRBV19 TRBD1 13 TGTGCCAGTAGGGGGACAGTTAACTATGGCTACACCTTC CASRGTVNYGYTF
TRBJ2-7 - TRBV7-2 - 15 TGTGCCAGCAGCTTCCAGTCCGGGAAATCCTACGAGCAGTACTTC CASSFQSGKSYEQYF
TRBJ2-1 - TRBV11-3 - 15 TGTGCCAGCAGCAGATTGTTCGGGATCGGTGATGAGCAGTTCTTC CASSRLFGIGDEQFF
TRBJ1-2 few TRBV19 - 12 TGTGCCAGTAGGAGTGCTGACTATGGCTACACCTTC CASRSADYGYTF
TRBJ2-2 - TRBV5-6 TRBD2 18 TGTGCCAGCAGCTTGGGGCCCGTGGGAGCGGGAGTTTCCGGGGAGCTGTTTTTT CASSLGPVGAGVSGELFF
TRBJ2-3 - TRBV6-6 - 15 TGTGCCAGCAGTCCGACTAGGGGGAGCACAGATACGCAGTATTTT CASSPTRGSTDTQYF
TRBJ2-2 - TRBV9 - 15 TGTGCCAGCACCCCGGAGCGGTCATACACCGGGGAGCTGTTTTTT CASTPERSYTGELFF
TRBJ1-5 - TRBV6-6 - 15 TGTGCCAGCAGTTACTCTCTGGCCGTACAGTGGCCCCAGCATTTT CASSYSLAVQWPQHF
TRBJ2-1 - TRBV11-2 - 14 TGTGCCAGCAGCTGGGGGGCGAGCTACAATGAGCAGTTCTTC CASSWGASYNEQFF
TRBJ2-3 - TRBV5-4 - 13 TGTGCCAGCAGCTCCCTTGATTTGGGTACGCAGTATTTT CASSSLDLGTQYF
TRBJ2-3 - TRBV29-1 TRBD2 15 TGCAGCGTTCCGAGACTAGCGGGATTCACAGATACGCAGTATTTT CSVPRLAGFTDTQYF
TRBJ2-3 - TRBV30 - 15 TGTGCCTGGAGCCGGGACCCCCCCCCACGGAGTACGCAGTATTTT CAWSRDPPPRSTQYF